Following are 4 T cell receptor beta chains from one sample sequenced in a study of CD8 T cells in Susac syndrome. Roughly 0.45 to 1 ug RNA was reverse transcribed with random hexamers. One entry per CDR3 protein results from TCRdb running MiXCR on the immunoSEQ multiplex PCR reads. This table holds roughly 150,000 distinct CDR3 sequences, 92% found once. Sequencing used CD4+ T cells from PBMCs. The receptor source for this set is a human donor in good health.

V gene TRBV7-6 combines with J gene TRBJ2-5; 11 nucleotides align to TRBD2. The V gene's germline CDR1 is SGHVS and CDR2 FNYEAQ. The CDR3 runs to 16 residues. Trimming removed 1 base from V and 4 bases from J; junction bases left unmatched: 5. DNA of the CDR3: TGTGCCAGCAGCTTAGGCGTAGCGGGAGGGGGAGAGACCCAGTACTTC. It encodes CASSLGVAGGGETQYF.

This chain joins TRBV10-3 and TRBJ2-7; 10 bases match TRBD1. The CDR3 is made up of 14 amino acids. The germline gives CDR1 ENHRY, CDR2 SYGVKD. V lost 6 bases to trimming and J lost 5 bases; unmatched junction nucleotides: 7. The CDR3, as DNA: TGTGCCATCAGGAGGGACAGGGGAATCGACGAGCAGTACTTC. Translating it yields CAIRRDRGIDEQYF.

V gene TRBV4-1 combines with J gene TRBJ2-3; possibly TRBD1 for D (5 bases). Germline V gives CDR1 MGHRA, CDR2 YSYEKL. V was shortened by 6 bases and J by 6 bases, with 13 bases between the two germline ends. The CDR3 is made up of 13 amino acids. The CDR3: CASSPQGLDTQYF. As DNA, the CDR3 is TGCGCCAGCAGTCCGCAGGGTTTGGATACGCAGTATTTT.

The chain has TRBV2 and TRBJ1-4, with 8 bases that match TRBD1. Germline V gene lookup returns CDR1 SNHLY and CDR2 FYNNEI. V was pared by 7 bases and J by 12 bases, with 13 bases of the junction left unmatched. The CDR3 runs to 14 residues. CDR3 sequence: CASKMDRAEGELFF. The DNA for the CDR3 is TGTGCCAGCAAGATGGACAGGGCTGAAGGAGAACTGTTTTTT.